The 5 T cell receptor beta chains listed next were all sequenced from one sample in a study of T cell responses to AZD1222 COVID-19 vaccine. Profiling relied on immunoSEQ multiplex PCR, and the TCRdb table lists in-frame clones only, not all of them. The data show tens of thousands of clones, about 88% seen once. The sequencing here drew on peripheral blood, taken on day 0 of AZD1222 vaccination. Receptors originate from an adult in good health.

V gene TRBV3-1 (or the pseudogene TRBV3-2) combines with J gene TRBJ1-3, with D tentatively TRBD1 (5 bases). Germline CDR1 reads LGHDT; CDR2 reads YNNKEL (reference sequence). The CDR3 runs 14 residues. The ends were cut back, 1 base at V and 3 bases at J, with 7 bases in the middle. Written as DNA, the CDR3 is TGTGCCAGCAGCCAAGCGGGGGGTGGAAACACCATATATTTT. The encoded protein is CASSQAGGGNTIYF.

The chain employs TRBV30 and TRBJ2-1, with 9 nucleotides matching TRBD2. The CDR3 spans 15 residues. Germline V gives CDR1 GTSNPN, CDR2 SVGIG (reference sequence). Unmatched junction bases numbered 6, after V lost 4 bases and J lost 2 bases. The CDR3 DNA reads TGTGCCTGGAAAGCTAGCGGGAATCCCTACAATGAGCAGTTCTTC. Its protein is CAWKASGNPYNEQFF.

The chain recombines TRBV5-8 with TRBJ2-5; 7 positions match TRBD1. V shed 0 bases and J 0 bases; nucleotides not matched to a gene: 2. Germline CDR1 is SGHTS and CDR2 is YDEGEE. This CDR3 is 15 amino acids long. The CDR3 DNA follows: TGTGCCAGCAGCTTGGGGACAGGTCACCAAGAGACCCAGTACTTC. Protein: CASSLGTGHQETQYF.

The chain recombines TRBV3-1 (or the pseudogene TRBV3-2) with TRBJ2-5; 14 bases map to TRBD2. V trimming: 3 bases; J trimming: 5 bases; junction bases outside the gene matches: 5. Looked up from germline, CDR1 is LGHDT and CDR2 is YNNKEL (reference sequence). The CDR3 has 16 residues. The CDR3 protein is CASSQGLAGATETQYF. The CDR3, as DNA: TGTGCCAGCAGCCAGGGACTAGCGGGGGCCACGGAGACCCAGTACTTC.

The V call is TRBV9, the J call TRBJ1-2, with D perhaps TRBD1 (6 bases). Germline values: CDR1 SGDLS, CDR2 YYNGEE. This CDR3 comprises 16 residues. The germline V and J ends were trimmed by 7 bases and 2 bases, with 21 bases remaining between them. The CDR3 DNA sequence: TGTGCCAGCGGGGATCTTAAACAGGGACCAAACTATGGCTACACCTTC. This gives the protein CASGDLKQGPNYGYTF.